The rows below give T cell receptor beta chains drawn from one sample of a study of control samples from healthy donors and cancer patients. The assay was immunoSEQ multiplex PCR, and TCRdb's table has in-frame clones only and misses some. This sample yields under 200,000 clones, of which about 86% are seen a single time; roughly 5.3% belongs to the top ten. Sequencing used blood. All receptors derive from a woman aged 30 to 39 in good health. CDR3s include the opening cysteine and the closing phenylalanine or tryptophan. Each record gives: V gene, J gene, CDR3 protein.

v_gene: TRBV12-3/TRBV12-4
j_gene: TRBJ2-1
CDR3aa: CASRTGLANEQFF

v_gene: TRBV6-6
j_gene: TRBJ1-1
CDR3aa: CASSTTGGNTEAFF

v_gene: TRBV6-6
j_gene: TRBJ2-5
CDR3aa: CASSYEGVRETQYF

v_gene: TRBV5-5
j_gene: TRBJ1-3
CDR3aa: CASSPTGVSGNTIYF

v_gene: TRBV4-1
j_gene: TRBJ1-2
CDR3aa: CATREDYGYTF

v_gene: TRBV6-5
j_gene: TRBJ1-1
CDR3aa: CASRYLGNTEAFF

v_gene: TRBV28
j_gene: TRBJ1-1
CDR3aa: CASSFGVTLNTEAFF

v_gene: TRBV19
j_gene: TRBJ2-2
CDR3aa: CASSIENRATGELFF

v_gene: TRBV7-9
j_gene: TRBJ1-1
CDR3aa: CASSLSQGQSEAFF

v_gene: TRBV5-1
j_gene: TRBJ2-7
CDR3aa: CASSLASPLEQYF

v_gene: TRBV2
j_gene: TRBJ2-3
CDR3aa: CASSGGLADTDTQYF

v_gene: TRBV12-3/TRBV12-4
j_gene: TRBJ2-3
CDR3aa: CASSRASDTQYF

v_gene: TRBV20-1
j_gene: TRBJ2-3
CDR3aa: CSAMKADTQYF

v_gene: TRBV5-6
j_gene: TRBJ2-2
CDR3aa: CASSLIANTGELFF

v_gene: TRBV19
j_gene: TRBJ1-2
CDR3aa: CASSDPGTGTGRYTF

v_gene: TRBV11-2
j_gene: TRBJ2-1
CDR3aa: CASSFRGRYNEQFF

v_gene: TRBV14
j_gene: TRBJ1-1
CDR3aa: CASNPGGQGAWTEAFF

v_gene: TRBV28
j_gene: TRBJ2-1
CDR3aa: CASSSRGQTYNEQFF

v_gene: TRBV5-1
j_gene: TRBJ1-2
CDR3aa: CASAATQTNYGYTF

v_gene: TRBV2
j_gene: TRBJ2-7
CDR3aa: CASTWTGRDEQYF

v_gene: TRBV29-1
j_gene: TRBJ1-3
CDR3aa: CSVGGAGNTIYF

v_gene: TRBV4-1
j_gene: TRBJ1-5
CDR3aa: CASSQETDRAGGQPQHF

v_gene: TRBV28
j_gene: TRBJ2-7
CDR3aa: CASSSIYEQYF

v_gene: TRBV18
j_gene: TRBJ2-7
CDR3aa: CASSHGTPSSYEQYF

v_gene: TRBV7-6
j_gene: TRBJ1-4
CDR3aa: CASSQGQGGEKLFF

v_gene: TRBV7-9
j_gene: TRBJ2-1
CDR3aa: CASSLPTGNYNEQFF

v_gene: TRBV6-5
j_gene: TRBJ1-2
CDR3aa: CASSLGGLGGYTF

v_gene: TRBV5-6
j_gene: TRBJ2-5
CDR3aa: CASNLIPNQETQYF

v_gene: TRBV24-1
j_gene: TRBJ2-3
CDR3aa: CATRGQGKDTQYF

v_gene: TRBV4-1
j_gene: TRBJ2-1
CDR3aa: CASSLPPRGEQFF

v_gene: TRBV19
j_gene: TRBJ2-2
CDR3aa: CASIPGQSTGELFF

v_gene: TRBV4-2
j_gene: TRBJ2-3
CDR3aa: CASSQSFGEDTQYF

v_gene: TRBV29-1
j_gene: TRBJ2-1
CDR3aa: CSVGSRGASGIGEQFF

v_gene: TRBV11-2
j_gene: TRBJ2-1
CDR3aa: CASSLVSSGSSNEQFF

v_gene: TRBV7-9
j_gene: TRBJ2-3
CDR3aa: CASSPLRGTDTQYF

v_gene: TRBV11-3
j_gene: TRBJ2-6
CDR3aa: CASSSGRGSGANVLTF

v_gene: TRBV3-1/TRBV3-2
j_gene: TRBJ2-2
CDR3aa: CASSRMLGRDTGELFF

v_gene: TRBV11-3
j_gene: TRBJ2-1
CDR3aa: CASSPRNSYNEQFF

v_gene: TRBV19
j_gene: TRBJ1-1
CDR3aa: CASSTKQGSTEAFF

v_gene: TRBV6-1
j_gene: TRBJ1-1
CDR3aa: CASSEYGTGNTEAFF

v_gene: TRBV5-4
j_gene: TRBJ1-2
CDR3aa: CASSSTDYGYTF

v_gene: TRBV2
j_gene: TRBJ2-3
CDR3aa: CASTSDTQYF

v_gene: TRBV10-1
j_gene: TRBJ1-5
CDR3aa: CASSDRVGQPQHF

v_gene: TRBV10-1
j_gene: TRBJ2-3
CDR3aa: CASSEVTGAGDTQYF

v_gene: TRBV2
j_gene: TRBJ2-1
CDR3aa: CASRGANEQFF

v_gene: TRBV5-4
j_gene: TRBJ2-7
CDR3aa: CASSLEGQGSLEQYF

v_gene: TRBV5-8
j_gene: TRBJ2-1
CDR3aa: CASRPRGLGPYNEQFF

v_gene: TRBV5-1
j_gene: TRBJ2-7
CDR3aa: CASSLKGTYEQYF

v_gene: TRBV19
j_gene: TRBJ2-1
CDR3aa: CASSTQSRGEQFF

v_gene: TRBV7-9
j_gene: TRBJ2-1
CDR3aa: CASSSSQAGHINNEQFF

v_gene: TRBV6-5
j_gene: TRBJ1-6
CDR3aa: CASSYDDRVPFSPLHF

v_gene: TRBV5-1
j_gene: TRBJ2-3
CDR3aa: CASRRTSRALDTQYF

v_gene: TRBV5-6
j_gene: TRBJ1-6
CDR3aa: CASSLAGGNSPLHF